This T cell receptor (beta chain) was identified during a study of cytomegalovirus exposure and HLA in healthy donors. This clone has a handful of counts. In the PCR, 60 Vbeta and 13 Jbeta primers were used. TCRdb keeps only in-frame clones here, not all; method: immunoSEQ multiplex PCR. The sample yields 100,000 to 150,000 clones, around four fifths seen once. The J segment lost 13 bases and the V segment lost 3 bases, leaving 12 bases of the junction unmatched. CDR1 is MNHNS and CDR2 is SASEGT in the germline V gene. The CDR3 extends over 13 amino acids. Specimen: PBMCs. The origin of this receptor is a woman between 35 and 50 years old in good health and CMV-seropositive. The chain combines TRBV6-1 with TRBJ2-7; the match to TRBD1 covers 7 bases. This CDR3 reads CASSDSQTGDQYF. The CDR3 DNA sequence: TGTGCCAGCAGTGATAGCCAAACAGGGGATCAATACTTC.